What follows describes a single T cell receptor (beta chain). The data are from a study of blood T cell repertoires in COVID-19. The CDR3 loop spans 17 amino acids. Trimming at V came to 5 bases and at J to 10 bases, leaving 17 bases not matched to a gene. Looked up from germline, CDR1 is MNHEY and CDR2 is SMNVEV (reference sequence). Source study methods: Amplified reference gene primers provided the basis for estimating nucleated cell counts. Assay used: immunoSEQ multiplex PCR; TCRdb lists only in-frame clones, some missing. V, J and clone size are taken as reported in that table, and D and trimming were inferred from the DNA itself. The sample carries approximately 40,000 clones, more than 85% recorded once.

The sample taken for sequencing was peripheral blood. The chain couples TRBV27 to TRBJ1-6; TRBD1 agrees at 7 bases. The clonotype comes from a woman aged 80 or over with acute or convalescent COVID-19. CDR3 region: CASSPSRQGTQGSPLHF. The CDR3 DNA reads as TGTGCCAGCAGTCCCAGTCGACAGGGCACCCAGGGGTCACCCCTCCACTTT.